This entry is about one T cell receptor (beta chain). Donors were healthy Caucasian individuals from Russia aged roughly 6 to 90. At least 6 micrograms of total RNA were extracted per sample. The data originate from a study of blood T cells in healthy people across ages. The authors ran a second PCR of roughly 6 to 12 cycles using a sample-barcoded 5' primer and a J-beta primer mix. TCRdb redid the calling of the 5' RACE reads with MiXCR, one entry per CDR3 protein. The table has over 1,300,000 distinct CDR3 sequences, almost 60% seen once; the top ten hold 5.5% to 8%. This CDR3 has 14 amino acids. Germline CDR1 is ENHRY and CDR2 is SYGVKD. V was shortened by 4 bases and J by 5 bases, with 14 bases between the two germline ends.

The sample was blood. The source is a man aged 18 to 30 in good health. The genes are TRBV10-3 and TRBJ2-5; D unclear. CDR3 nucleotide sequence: TGTGCCATCAGTGTGGCCCCTTCTGGGGAGACCCAGTACTTC. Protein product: CAISVAPSGETQYF.